Following are 27 T cell receptor beta chains from one sample sequenced in a study of PD-L1 blockade in urothelial cancer. Some clones are missing from TCRdb's copy, which holds only in-frame ones; the method was immunoSEQ multiplex PCR. The sample has about 50,000 clones, around 74% seen once. Specified time point: pretreatment peripheral blood. The sequencing used PBMCs, collected around atezolizumab (anti-PD-L1) treatment. Receptors were obtained from a man aged 65 to 85 with urothelial cancer.

The chain joins TRBV30 to TRBJ1-4, with D possibly TRBD1 on 5 matching bases. The ends were cut back, 7 bases at V and 4 bases at J, with 13 bases in the middle. This CDR3 is built from 13 residues. Germline V gene lookup returns CDR1 GTSNPN and CDR2 SVGIG (reference sequence). The CDR3 here is CAFRQTVNEKLFF. The CDR3 coding sequence is TGTGCCTTCCGACAGACCGTTAATGAAAAACTGTTTTTT.

The chain joins TRBV19 to TRBJ1-1; TRBD1 might be the D (5 bases). Per the germline V gene, CDR1 is LNHDA and CDR2 is SQIVND (reference sequence). CDR3 length: 14 residues. The germline V and J ends were trimmed by 10 bases and 2 bases, with 17 bases remaining between them. This chain's CDR3 is CATIRGGANTEAFF. The CDR3 DNA reads TGTGCCACTATACGGGGGGGTGCCAACACTGAAGCTTTCTTT.

The V and J genes are TRBV5-1 and TRBJ2-5; a possible D gene is TRBD2 (6 bases). The CDR3 spans 15 residues. Trimming left V 4 bases short and J 2 bases short, with 15 bases between. The germline gives CDR1 SGHRS, CDR2 YFSETQ. DNA of the CDR3: TGCGCCAGCAGCCTATCTGCGGGGCCACAAGAGACCCAGTACTTC. Protein product: CASSLSAGPQETQYF.

This clone was seen only once. The V call is TRBV6-6, the J call TRBJ2-4; TRBD1 might be the D (6 bases). Trimming stripped 0 bases from V and 4 bases from J, with 10 bases between. The V gene's germline CDR1 is MNHNY and CDR2 SVGAGI (reference sequence). CDR3 length: 15 residues. The CDR3 DNA sequence: TGTGCCAGCAGTTACTCGAGTACAGGGAAAAACATTCAGTACTTC. It translates to CASSYSSTGKNIQYF.

The J gene is TRBJ2-1, the V gene TRBV7-3, with 12 bases matching TRBD2. The CDR3 loop spans 18 amino acids. From germline, CDR1 is SGHTA and CDR2 FQGTGA. V dropped 0 bases and J dropped 3; count of bases not matched to a gene: 6. CDR3 in DNA: TGTGCCAGCAGCTTAACGGCTAGCGGGGGGGGAAACTACAATGAGCAGTTCTTC. Its protein is CASSLTASGGGNYNEQFF.

This chain links TRBV14 with TRBJ2-3, with 8 bases aligning to TRBD1. From germline, CDR1 is SGHDN and CDR2 FVKESK. V gave up 4 bases and J gave up 0 bases; unmatched junction bases: 3. CDR3 size: 15 residues. The CDR3 reads CASSRQGASTDTQYF. CDR3 coding DNA: TGTGCCAGCAGCCGCCAGGGGGCCAGCACAGATACGCAGTATTTT.

This sequence joins TRBV6-1 and TRBJ2-7; tentatively, D is TRBD1 (6 bases). The CDR3 consists of 15 residues. V was shortened by 3 bases and J by 2 bases, with 14 bases between the two germline ends. Germline loops: CDR1 MNHNS, CDR2 SASEGT. The DNA of the CDR3 is TGTGCCAGCAGTGAGCCGGGACATATCCCCTACGAGCAGTACTTC. This encodes CASSEPGHIPYEQYF.

In this sample, this clone turned up once. The genes are TRBV4-2 and TRBJ2-3, with D tentatively TRBD1 (5 bases). Trimming pared 3 bases from V and 2 bases from J, leaving 9 bases between. The germline V gene has CDR1 LGHNA and CDR2 YNFKEQ. The CDR3 consists of 14 residues. The CDR3 DNA reads TGTGCCAGCAGCCAGGTGACAGACACAGATACGCAGTATTTT. Residues: CASSQVTDTDTQYF.

CDR3 residues: CASSLGQNTDTQYF. DNA of the CDR3: TGTGCCAGCTCACTCGGACAGAACACAGATACGCAGTATTTT. The chain combines TRBV18 with TRBJ2-3, with D possibly TRBD1 on 6 matching bases. Trimming removed 4 bases at V and 2 bases at J, with 10 bases between. Germline V CDR1 and CDR2: KGHSH, LQKENI. The CDR3 sequence is 14 residues long.

As to this clone: Distinct nucleotide sequences in the sample also encode this CDR3. The V and J genes are TRBV4-2 and TRBJ2-3; D might be TRBD2 (5 bases). Trimming took off 0 bases at V and 2 bases at J, with 9 bases between the two ends. This CDR3 contains 15 residues. CDR1 and CDR2 (germline): LGHNA, YNFKEQ. CDR3 loop: CASSQDRRITDTQYF. The CDR3 DNA sequence: TGTGCCAGCAGCCAAGATCGGAGGATCACAGATACGCAGTATTTT.

V usage is TRBV9 and J usage is TRBJ2-5, with a weak D call TRBD2 (5 bases). Germline V gene data show CDR1 as SGDLS and CDR2 as YYNGEE. Trimming took off 0 bases at V and 4 bases at J, with 19 bases between the two ends. The CDR3 covers 17 residues. The CDR3: CASSVASGWGAGETQYF. Written as DNA, the CDR3 is TGTGCCAGCAGCGTAGCATCGGGTTGGGGAGCAGGAGAGACCCAGTACTTC.

V usage is TRBV19 and J usage is TRBJ2-1, with 14 bases that match TRBD2. This CDR3 contains 17 residues. Germline V gene lookup returns CDR1 LNHDA and CDR2 SQIVND (reference sequence). Trimming at V came to 5 bases and at J to 9 bases, leaving 12 bases not matched to a gene. Here the CDR3 DNA reads TGTGCCAGTAGTCCCCATGCGGGACTAGCGGGAGTTAGTGAGCAGTTCTTC. Translation gives CASSPHAGLAGVSEQFF.

The CDR3 reads CASSPGTDDAFF. For the CDR3, the DNA is TGTGCCAGCAGCCCCGGGACAGACGACGCTTTCTTT. The chain joins TRBV11-3 to TRBJ1-1, with 7 bases lining up with TRBD1. The CDR3 is made up of 12 amino acids. V was pared by 5 bases and J by 11 bases, with 8 bases of the junction left unmatched. Per germline, CDR1 SGHNT and CDR2 YENEEA.

This chain joins TRBV7-3 and TRBJ1-1, with 7 bases fitting TRBD1. The germline V gene encodes CDR1 SGHTA and CDR2 FQGTGA. The CDR3 covers 17 residues. Trimming took 4 bases from V and 0 from J; bases not matched to a gene: 11. This chain's CDR3 is CASSSDSFGTVNTEAFF. In DNA, the CDR3 is TGTGCCAGCAGCTCCGATTCCTTTGGGACAGTGAACACTGAAGCTTTCTTT.

J is TRBJ2-5 and V is TRBV28, with TRBD1 identical over 7 bases. The CDR3 sequence is 13 residues long. Germline lookup yields CDR1 MDHEN and CDR2 SYDVKM. V was pared by 11 bases and J by 5 bases, with 11 bases of the junction left unmatched. CDR3 in DNA: TGTGCCTCTCTCCCGGGACAGAGGGAGACCCAGTACTTC. The encoded protein is CASLPGQRETQYF.

The chain carries TRBV7-9 and TRBJ2-1, with D unclear. CDR3 length equals 14 residues. CDR1 and CDR2 from the germline V gene are SEHNR and FQNEAQ (reference sequence). Trimming pared 2 bases from V and 4 bases from J, leaving 9 bases between. CDR3 protein: CASSLTTTYNEQFF. The CDR3 DNA reads TGTGCCAGCAGCTTAACCACAACGTACAATGAGCAGTTCTTC.

The rearrangement links TRBV6-6 to TRBJ2-7; possibly TRBD2 for D (5 bases). This CDR3 comprises 12 residues. Germline V CDR1 and CDR2: MNHNY, SVGAGI (reference sequence). V lost 6 bases to trimming and J lost 7 bases, with 13 bases between them. This chain's CDR3 is CASSLKDSEQYF. The CDR3 nucleotides are TGTGCCAGCAGCCTAAAGGACTCAGAGCAGTACTTC.

The chain employs TRBV6-5 and TRBJ2-7; no clear D gene. Germline V gene sequence: CDR1 MNHEY, CDR2 SVGAGI. This CDR3 has 13 amino acids. V lost 4 bases and J lost 3, with 10 bases in between. CDR3 residues: CASSFKLNYEQYF. The CDR3 DNA is TGTGCCAGCAGTTTCAAGCTTAACTACGAGCAGTACTTC.

The rearrangement joins TRBV6-1 to TRBJ2-1; 8 nucleotides align to TRBD1. V dropped 3 bases and J dropped 10; count of bases not matched to a gene: 11. CDR1 is MNHNS and CDR2 is SASEGT in the germline V gene. This CDR3 comprises 15 residues. This CDR3 reads CASSDGQGALREQFF. In DNA, the CDR3 is TGTGCCAGCAGTGATGGCCAGGGGGCCCTAAGGGAGCAGTTCTTC.

This chain joins TRBV7-9 and TRBJ2-3; D is perhaps TRBD2 (6 bases). Looked up from germline, CDR1 is SEHNR and CDR2 is FQNEAQ (reference sequence). The CDR3 runs to 14 residues. The germline V and J ends were trimmed by 3 bases and 3 bases, with 10 bases remaining between them. CDR3 nucleotides: TGTGCCAGCAGCTTTTCTAGCGCGACAGATACGCAGTATTTT. Translation gives CASSFSSATDTQYF. The full variable domain, rest sourced from reference TRBV7-9 and TRBJ2-3, is DTGVSQNPRHKITKRGQNVTFRCDPISEHNRLYWYRQTLGQGPEFLTYFQNEAQLEKSRLLSDRFSAERPKGSFSTLEIQRTEQGDSAMYLCASSFSSATDTQYFGPGTRLTVL.

The chain recombines TRBV6-4 with TRBJ2-3, with 8 nucleotides matching TRBD1. The germline gives CDR1 MRHNA, CDR2 SNTAGT. The J segment lost 1 base and the V segment lost 9 bases, leaving 9 bases of the junction unmatched. The CDR3 length is 15 residues. In DNA form, the CDR3 reads TGTGCCAGTAGCCGCCAGGACAGGGGCACAGATACGCAGTATTTT. Its protein is CASSRQDRGTDTQYF.

The chain links TRBV5-4 to TRBJ2-7, with D possibly matching TRBD2 (5 bases). CDR1 SGHNT and CDR2 YYREEE come from the germline V gene (reference sequence). The CDR3 consists of 14 residues. V was trimmed by 4 bases and J by 6 bases, leaving 17 bases between them. The CDR3 sequence: CASSEIASPFEQYF. CDR3 bases: TGTGCCAGCAGCGAAATAGCGTCTCCTTTCGAGCAGTACTTC.

J is TRBJ2-7 and V is TRBV14; D is possibly TRBD2 (6 bases). CDR3 size: 15 residues. The germline V and J ends were trimmed by 1 base and 2 bases, with 12 bases remaining between them. Germline CDR1 SGHDN, CDR2 FVKESK. CDR3 amino acids: CASSQVARGTYEQYF. The CDR3 DNA is TGTGCCAGCAGCCAAGTTGCTCGGGGGACCTACGAGCAGTACTTC.

The chain joins TRBV7-2 to TRBJ1-1; D is perhaps TRBD1 (5 bases). The CDR3 has 15 amino acids. The V end lost 3 bases, the J end lost 3 bases, and 14 bases lay between the germline ends. In germline, CDR1 is SGHTA, CDR2 FQGNSA. CDR3 region: CASSFRSGSYTEAFF. The CDR3 DNA sequence: TGTGCCAGCAGCTTCAGATCAGGGTCCTACACTGAAGCTTTCTTT.

The chain combines TRBV29-1 with TRBJ2-7; D gene unclear. Trimming pared 2 bases from V and 9 bases from J, leaving 17 bases between. The CDR3 has 13 residues. The V gene's germline CDR1 is SQVTM and CDR2 ANQGSEA. CDR3 DNA: TGCAGCGTTGAAAATCCCGGGTCTCAAGGGCAGTACTTC. Translation gives CSVENPGSQGQYF.

The chain recombines TRBV11-2 with TRBJ2-2; 7 bases are shared with TRBD1. The CDR3 consists of 16 residues. Germline-derived CDR1 and CDR2 are SGHAT and FQNNGV. The V and J ends lost 0 bases and 4 bases, in that order; junction bases with no gene match: 5. CDR3 sequence (DNA): TGTGCCAGCAGCTTAGATCTCAGGGGGATCACCGGGGAGCTGTTTTTT. Translating gives CASSLDLRGITGELFF.

The chain links TRBV19 to TRBJ1-3; D is perhaps TRBD1 (5 bases). Trimming shortened V by 3 bases and J by 0 bases, and 6 bases separated the two germline ends. Germline V lookup: CDR1 LNHDA, CDR2 SQIVND (reference sequence). The CDR3 contains 14 residues. As DNA, the CDR3 is TGTGCCAGTAGTATTGACAGCTCTGGAAACACCATATATTTT. Amino acid sequence: CASSIDSSGNTIYF.